The rows below give T cell receptor beta chains drawn from one sample of a study of Ad26.COV2.S vaccination and SARS-CoV-2 variants. Using immunoSEQ multiplex PCR, the repertoire was profiled, and TCRdb retains in-frame clones only, with some absent. The data show 360,000 or so clones, with more than 75% seen just once and approximately 3.6% held by the top ten. The sequencing used peripheral blood, collected in a trial of Ad26.COV2.S vaccine versus placebo. The receptor set was obtained from a person aged 18-65 years who received the Ad26.COV2.S COVID-19 vaccine or a placebo. Both conserved end residues are part of each CDR3. D genes are given only for firm matches. The size of a clone is reported for some rows only, either as once, few or many, or as a class for expanded clones.

>NA|TRBV12-3/TRBV12-4|TRBJ1-1|NA
TGTGCCAGCACCCAAGAATTGAACACTGAAGCTTTCTTT
CASTQELNTEAFF
>TRBD1|TRBV2|TRBJ2-5|NA
TGTGCCAGCAGGAGAACTCGGACAGGGGACGTAGGAGGGGAGACCCAGTACTTC
CASRRTRTGDVGGETQYF
>NA|TRBV12-5|TRBJ2-3|NA
TGTGCTAGTGGGTTGCCAGGGAGGACAGATACGCAGTATTTT
CASGLPGRTDTQYF
>NA|TRBV2|TRBJ2-7|NA
TGTGCCAGCAGTTGGAGTCCTCGACCGTCCTACGAGCAGTACTTC
CASSWSPRPSYEQYF
>TRBD1|TRBV19|TRBJ1-1|NA
TGTGCCAGTAGTATTGACAGGGGTGGGACTGAAGCTTTCTTT
CASSIDRGGTEAFF
>TRBD1|TRBV12-3/TRBV12-4|TRBJ1-2|once
TGTGCCAGCAGGCAGACAGGGTACTATGGCTACACCTTC
CASRQTGYYGYTF
>TRBD1|TRBV3-1/TRBV3-2|TRBJ2-7|NA
TGTGCCAGCAGCCTGACCGGGACAGGGGCCATTCCGCAGTACTTC
CASSLTGTGAIPQYF
>NA|TRBV6-5|TRBJ1-1|NA
TGTGCCAGCACAAGAAAAGGGGGGGTAGACACTGAAGCTTTCTTT
CASTRKGGVDTEAFF
>TRBD1|TRBV30|TRBJ1-5|NA
TGTGCCTGGAGTGTACGTATTGGACAGGGCAATCAGCCCCAGCATTTT
CAWSVRIGQGNQPQHF
>NA|TRBV4-1|TRBJ1-1|NA
TGCGCCAGCCGAGGCGGATACACTGAAGCTTTCTTT
CASRGGYTEAFF
>NA|TRBV5-8|TRBJ2-1|NA
TGTGCCAGCGGTCGGCGCAATGAGCAGTTCTTC
CASGRRNEQFF
>NA|TRBV4-3|TRBJ2-1|NA
TGCGCCAGCAGCCAAGGCAGGGGATCCTACAATGAGCAGTTCTTC
CASSQGRGSYNEQFF
>NA|TRBV18|TRBJ1-1|few
TGTGCCAGCTCACCAAAACTGAACACTGAAGCTTTCTTT
CASSPKLNTEAFF
>NA|TRBV2|TRBJ1-6|NA
TGTGCCAGCAGTGAACAGGGCTTCGGTTCACCCCTCCACTTT
CASSEQGFGSPLHF
>NA|TRBV9|TRBJ1-1|NA
TGTGCCAGCAGCGCCGACAAGGGGAACACTGAAGCTTTCTTT
CASSADKGNTEAFF
>NA|TRBV4-1|TRBJ1-1|NA
TGCGCCAGCAGCCAAGATTGGGGCAGGACTCTGAACACTGAAGCTTTCTTT
CASSQDWGRTLNTEAFF
>TRBD2|TRBV11-2|TRBJ2-5|NA
TGTGCCAGCAGCCGTCCCGGTGGGGGGGGAGAGACCCAGTACTTC
CASSRPGGGGETQYF
>TRBD2|TRBV7-2|TRBJ2-5|NA
TGTGCCAGCAGCTTAACCCTAGCGGGGTGGAGGCAAGAGACCCAGTACTTC
CASSLTLAGWRQETQYF
>NA|TRBV5-4|TRBJ2-3|few
TGTGCCAGCAGCTTGCCCAAAGGGGAGGATACGCAGTATTTT
CASSLPKGEDTQYF
>NA|TRBV10-2|TRBJ2-1|few
TGCGCCAGCAGTGAGTCCGGGGGCGGGGGTGAGCAGTTCTTC
CASSESGGGGEQFF
>TRBD1|TRBV19|TRBJ1-3|NA
TGTGCCAGTAGTCCGACGACAGGGGAGTTTGGAAACACCATATATTTT
CASSPTTGEFGNTIYF
>NA|TRBV18|TRBJ2-1|NA
TGTGCCAGCTCACCACAGACGACGAATGAGCAGTTCTTC
CASSPQTTNEQFF
>NA|TRBV6-5|TRBJ1-5|NA
TGTGCCAGCACCGAAACAGGGTTGTCTCAGCCCCAGCATTTT
CASTETGLSQPQHF
>NA|TRBV5-6|TRBJ1-2|NA
TGTGCCAGCAGCCCAGGGATCCTCTATGGCTACACCTTC
CASSPGILYGYTF
>TRBD1|TRBV6-4|TRBJ2-5|few
TGTGCCAGCAGTGAACGACAGGGGGGACGGGAGACCCAGTACTTC
CASSERQGGRETQYF
>NA|TRBV7-8|TRBJ2-1|NA
TGTGCCAGCAGCCCAGGGGAAGTTGCTGAGCAGTTCTTC
CASSPGEVAEQFF
>TRBD1|TRBV3-1/TRBV3-2|TRBJ2-4|NA
TGTGCCAGCAGCCAAGGGACAGGGGTCAGAAACATTCAGTACTTC
CASSQGTGVRNIQYF
>NA|TRBV7-9|TRBJ1-1|NA
TGTGCCAGCAGCCCCAGGGTGAACACTGAAGCTTTCTTT
CASSPRVNTEAFF
>NA|TRBV9|TRBJ2-7|NA
TGTGCCAGCAGCGTAGATGCCACCCGCGAGCAGTACTTC
CASSVDATREQYF
>NA|TRBV12-5|TRBJ2-7|NA
TGTGCTAGTGCTACCTACGAGCAGTACTTC
CASATYEQYF
>TRBD2|TRBV7-2|TRBJ2-3|NA
TGTGCCAGCAGCTTTGGGGTACTAGCGGGGGTCTCAGATACGCAGTATTTT
CASSFGVLAGVSDTQYF
>TRBD1|TRBV6-2/TRBV6-3|TRBJ1-2|NA
TGTGCCAGCAGCTCCACAGGGGACTATGGCTACACCTTC
CASSSTGDYGYTF
>NA|TRBV4-3|TRBJ1-1|once
TGCGCCAGCAGCCAAGATCCCGGACAGAACACTGAAGCTTTCTTT
CASSQDPGQNTEAFF
>NA|TRBV4-1|TRBJ2-5|NA
TGCGCCAGCAGCCAAGAGTTGGGGACGGTCGGGCTACAAGAGACCCAGTACTTC
CASSQELGTVGLQETQYF
>TRBD1|TRBV2|TRBJ1-1|few
TGTGCCAGCATTCCGGACAGGGGGGGCTCCGCTTTCTTT
CASIPDRGGSAFF
>NA|TRBV6-1|TRBJ1-5|NA
TGTGCCAGCAGTGAATTTTTTACGGCCCCTTATAGCAATCAGCCCCAGCATTTT
CASSEFFTAPYSNQPQHF
>NA|TRBV10-3|TRBJ1-3|once
TGTGCCATCAGTGAGCAGTCGAGTAATTCTGGAAACACCATATATTTT
CAISEQSSNSGNTIYF
>NA|TRBV7-2|TRBJ2-2|NA
TGTGCCAGCAGCCCACGGGCGGGGGAGCTGTTTTTT
CASSPRAGELFF
>TRBD1|TRBV19|TRBJ1-5|NA
TGTGCCAGTAGCATATTCCTGACAGGGGATAGCAATCAGCCCCAGCATTTT
CASSIFLTGDSNQPQHF
>TRBD1|TRBV6-1|TRBJ1-4|NA
TGTGCCAGCAGTGGCAGGGGGGAAAGGGCTAATGAAAAACTGTTTTTT
CASSGRGERANEKLFF
>NA|TRBV12-3/TRBV12-4|TRBJ1-1|NA
TGTGCCAGCAGTTTAGTGGGTGTGAACTTCTTT
CASSLVGVNFF
>NA|TRBV9|TRBJ2-1|NA
TGTGCCAGCAGCCCGACGGGACGAGACAATGAGCAGTTCTTC
CASSPTGRDNEQFF
>NA|TRBV3-1/TRBV3-2|TRBJ1-2|NA
TGTGCCAGCAGCCAAGAGGGGGCAGGTAACTATGGCTACACCTTC
CASSQEGAGNYGYTF
>NA|TRBV6-5|TRBJ1-1|NA
TGTGCCAGCAGTTACCAGGCCCTGGGCACTGAAGCTTTCTTT
CASSYQALGTEAFF
>NA|TRBV3-1/TRBV3-2|TRBJ2-7|few
TGTGCCAGCAGCCATGGCAGCAGAGGAGACGAGCAGTACTTC
CASSHGSRGDEQYF
>NA|TRBV11-2|TRBJ1-1|NA
TGTGCCAGCAGCCGACGGAACACTGAAGCTTTCTTT
CASSRRNTEAFF
>NA|TRBV5-1|TRBJ1-1|NA
TGCGCCAGCAGCCGGTCGGGGGGAGGAACTGAAGCTTTCTTT
CASSRSGGGTEAFF
>NA|TRBV9|TRBJ2-3|NA
TGTGCCAGCAGCGATCCCCTAGCGACTAGCACAGATACGCAGTATTTT
CASSDPLATSTDTQYF
>NA|TRBV7-8|TRBJ2-2|NA
TGTGCCAGCAGCTTAGTGGGGGCCCGACCACCAGCCGGGGAGCTGTTTTTT
CASSLVGARPPAGELFF
>NA|TRBV27|TRBJ2-1|NA
TGTGCCAGCAGTTTAGTTTTAAGCTCCTACAATGAGCAGTTCTTC
CASSLVLSSYNEQFF
>NA|TRBV25-1|TRBJ2-7|NA
TGTGCCAGCAGTGGGAGCTCCTACGAGCAGTACTTC
CASSGSSYEQYF
>NA|TRBV4-1|TRBJ2-7|NA
TGCGCCAGCAGCCAAGAAGAGGGGAAGGGCGAGCAGTACTTC
CASSQEEGKGEQYF
>TRBD1|TRBV2|TRBJ1-4|once
TGTGCCAGCAGTCTCCGACAGGGGGAGACTAATGAAAAACTGTTTTTT
CASSLRQGETNEKLFF
>NA|TRBV7-9|TRBJ2-3|NA
TGTGCCAGCAGCCCACGCACAGATACGCAGTATTTT
CASSPRTDTQYF
>NA|TRBV10-3|TRBJ2-6|once
TGTGCCATCAGTGCCCCCCGAGGGGGCTCTGGGGCCAACGTCCTGACTTTC
CAISAPRGGSGANVLTF
>NA|TRBV4-3|TRBJ1-6|NA
TGCGCCAGCAGCCAAGAGGTTTCCCCCACTTACTCCTATAATTCACCCCTCCACTTT
CASSQEVSPTYSYNSPLHF
>NA|TRBV19|TRBJ2-7|NA
TGTGCCAGTAGTACAGGCGCCTCCTACGAGCAGTACTTC
CASSTGASYEQYF
>NA|TRBV6-5|TRBJ1-1|NA
TGTGCCAGCAGTTTGTGGGATGAGAACACTGAAGCTTTCTTT
CASSLWDENTEAFF
>NA|TRBV7-3|TRBJ2-7|NA
TGTGCCAGCAGCTCCCTACATAGGAGCTCCTACGAGCAGTACTTC
CASSSLHRSSYEQYF
>NA|TRBV13|TRBJ1-6|NA
TGTGCCAGCAGCTTGGGGAAAGACAGAGTCTCCTATAATTCACCCCTCCACTTT
CASSLGKDRVSYNSPLHF